The clone carrying this T cell receptor (beta chain) has only a few counts. This sample is part of a study of blood T cell repertoires in COVID-19. Study background: The study drew acute and convalescent COVID-19 samples from the United States, Italy and Spain. T cells, B-cell-depleted T cells, or PBMCs supplied cDNA or gDNA.

V lost 0 bases and J lost 3; bases outside the gene matches: 3. This CDR3 is built from 16 residues. Germline CDR1 SGHRS, CDR2 YFSETQ. Authors' analysis steps: Scientists estimated how many nucleated cells there were by amplifying reference gene primers. The method was immunoSEQ multiplex PCR; TCRdb's version includes in-frame clones alone and lacks a portion of them. The DNA was the basis for D and trimming; V, J and clone size are from that table. The sample lists 130,000 to 150,000 clones, about 79% seen once, with about a tenth in the top ten. The source is a man in his fifties or sixties with active or convalescent COVID-19. The chain is built from TRBV5-1 and TRBJ2-3; 11 bases line up with TRBD2. Sequencing input: peripheral blood. In DNA, the CDR3 is TGCGCCAGCAGCTTGGGCGGGACTAGCGGTACAGATACGCAGTATTTT. Protein sequence: CASSLGGTSGTDTQYF.